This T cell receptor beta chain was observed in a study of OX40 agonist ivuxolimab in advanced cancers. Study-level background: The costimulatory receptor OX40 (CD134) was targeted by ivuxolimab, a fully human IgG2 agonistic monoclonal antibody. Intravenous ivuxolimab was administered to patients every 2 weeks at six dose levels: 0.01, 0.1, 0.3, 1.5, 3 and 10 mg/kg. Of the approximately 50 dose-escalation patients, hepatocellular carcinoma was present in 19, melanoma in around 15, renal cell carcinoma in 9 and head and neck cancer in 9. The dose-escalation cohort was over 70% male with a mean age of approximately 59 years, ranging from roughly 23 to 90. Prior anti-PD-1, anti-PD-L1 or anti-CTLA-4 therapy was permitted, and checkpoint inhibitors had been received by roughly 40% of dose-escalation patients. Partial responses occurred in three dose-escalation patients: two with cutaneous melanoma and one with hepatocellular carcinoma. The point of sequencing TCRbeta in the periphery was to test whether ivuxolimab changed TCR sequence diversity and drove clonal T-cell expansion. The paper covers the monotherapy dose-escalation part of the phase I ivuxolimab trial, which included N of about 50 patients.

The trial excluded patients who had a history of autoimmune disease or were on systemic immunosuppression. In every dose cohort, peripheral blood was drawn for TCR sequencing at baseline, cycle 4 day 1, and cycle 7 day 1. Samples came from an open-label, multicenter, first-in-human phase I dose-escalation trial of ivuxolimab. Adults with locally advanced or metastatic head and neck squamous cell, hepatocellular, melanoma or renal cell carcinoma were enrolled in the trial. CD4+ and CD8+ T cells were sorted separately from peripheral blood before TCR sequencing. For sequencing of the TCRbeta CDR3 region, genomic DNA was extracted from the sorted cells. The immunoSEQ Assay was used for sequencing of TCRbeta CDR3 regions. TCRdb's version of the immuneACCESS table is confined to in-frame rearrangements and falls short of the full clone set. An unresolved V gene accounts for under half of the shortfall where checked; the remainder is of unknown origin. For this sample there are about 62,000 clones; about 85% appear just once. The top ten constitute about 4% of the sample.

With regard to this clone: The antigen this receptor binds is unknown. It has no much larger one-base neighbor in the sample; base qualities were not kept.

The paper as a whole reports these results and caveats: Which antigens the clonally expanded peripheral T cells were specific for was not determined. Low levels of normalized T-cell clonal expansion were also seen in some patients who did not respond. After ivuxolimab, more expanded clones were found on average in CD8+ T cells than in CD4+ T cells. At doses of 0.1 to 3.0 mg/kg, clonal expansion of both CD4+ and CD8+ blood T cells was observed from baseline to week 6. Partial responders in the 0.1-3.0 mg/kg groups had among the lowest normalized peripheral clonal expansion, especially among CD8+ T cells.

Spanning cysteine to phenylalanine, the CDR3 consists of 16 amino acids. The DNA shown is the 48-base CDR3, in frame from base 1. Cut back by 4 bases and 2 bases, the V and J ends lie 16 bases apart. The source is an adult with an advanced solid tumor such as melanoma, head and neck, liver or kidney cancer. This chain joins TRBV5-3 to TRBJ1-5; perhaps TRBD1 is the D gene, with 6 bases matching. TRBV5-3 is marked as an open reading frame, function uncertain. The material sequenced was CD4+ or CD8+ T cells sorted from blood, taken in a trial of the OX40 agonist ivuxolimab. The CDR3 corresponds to CARSRPRGAGNQPQHF. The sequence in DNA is TGTGCCAGAAGCAGACCCAGGGGCGCAGGCAATCAGCCCCAGCATTTT.